These 2 T cell receptor beta chains were sequenced from one sample in a study of blood T cell repertoires in COVID-19. The table came from immunoSEQ multiplex PCR; TCRdb's copy has only in-frame clones and leaves some out. The data hold roughly 230,000 clones, with 84% observed a single time. The sequenced sample was peripheral blood. The receptors were sampled from a woman of 80 years or more with COVID-19, enrolled during active disease.

This clone occurred many times. The rearrangement links TRBV6-4 to TRBJ1-2; D is uncertain. This CDR3 has 13 amino acids. The germline gives CDR1 MRHNA, CDR2 SNTAGT. V gave up 6 bases and J gave up 4 bases, with 12 bases separating them. The CDR3 region has the DNA TGTGCCAGCAGAAGAGACTCCGGCTATGGCTACACCTTC. Its translation is CASRRDSGYGYTF.

The sample holds a few counts of this clone. This chain links TRBV5-8 with TRBJ1-6, with a tentative D call TRBD1 (6 bases). The CDR3 consists of 16 residues. The V and J ends lost 2 bases and 9 bases respectively, with 18 bases between them. In germline, CDR1 is SGHTS, CDR2 YDEGEE. The CDR3 spells CASSLLTTGGLSPLHF. Here the CDR3 DNA reads TGTGCCAGCAGCTTATTGACGACAGGCGGGCTTTCACCCCTCCACTTT.